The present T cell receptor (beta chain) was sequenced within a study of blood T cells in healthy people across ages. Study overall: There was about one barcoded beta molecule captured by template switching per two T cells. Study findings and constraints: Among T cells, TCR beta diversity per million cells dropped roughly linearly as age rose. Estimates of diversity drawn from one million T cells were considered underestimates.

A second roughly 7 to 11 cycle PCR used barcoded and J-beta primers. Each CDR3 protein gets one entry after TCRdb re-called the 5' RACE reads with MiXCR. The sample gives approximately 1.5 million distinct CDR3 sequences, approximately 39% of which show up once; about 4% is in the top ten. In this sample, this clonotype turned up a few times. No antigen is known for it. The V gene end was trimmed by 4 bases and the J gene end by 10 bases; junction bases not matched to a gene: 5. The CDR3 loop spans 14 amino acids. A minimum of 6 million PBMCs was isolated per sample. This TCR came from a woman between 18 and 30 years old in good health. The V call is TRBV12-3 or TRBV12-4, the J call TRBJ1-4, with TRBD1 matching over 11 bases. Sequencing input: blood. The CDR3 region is CASSSGQGDVKLFF. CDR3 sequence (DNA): TGTGCCAGCAGTTCGGGACAGGGGGATGTAAAACTGTTTTTT.